Shown below are 3 T cell receptor beta chains from a single sample sequenced in a study of post-analysis software for immune sequencing data. Study outcomes and limitations: Roughly five TRBV segments appeared more often in patients than in controls, and TRBV5-6, TRBV5-1 and TRBV20-1 were among these.

Their recognized antigens are unknown. Each TCR beta cDNA library carried unique molecular identifiers. Each CDR3 protein gets one entry after TCRdb re-called the PCR reads with MiXCR. Here the sample spans around 770,000 distinct CDR3 sequences, about half being singletons. The material sequenced was blood. These receptors were obtained from a girl between 5 and 17 years old with multiple sclerosis.

The chain employs TRBV7-9 and TRBJ1-2; the D is unclear. CDR1 SEHNR and CDR2 FQNEAQ come from the germline V gene (reference sequence). Trimming removed 2 bases at V and 1 base at J, with 8 bases between. The CDR3 has 14 amino acids. CDR3 sequence (DNA): TGTGCCAGCAGCTTAAATCCGCTTAACTATGGCTACACCTTC. Protein: CASSLNPLNYGYTF.

The gene calls are TRBV20-1 and TRBJ2-3, with TRBD2 identical over 9 bases. The CDR3 has 15 amino acids. Per germline, CDR1 DFQATT and CDR2 SNEGSKA (reference sequence). J lost 4 bases, V lost 5 bases, and 10 bases had no gene match. CDR3 sequence: CSASKREEGADTQYF. The CDR3 nucleotides read TGCAGTGCTTCCAAGCGGGAGGAGGGGGCAGATACGCAGTATTTT.

V usage is TRBV12-3 or TRBV12-4 and J usage is TRBJ1-6; possibly TRBD1 for D (5 bases). This CDR3 has 16 residues. Trimming removed 0 bases from V and 10 bases from J, with 16 bases in between. The CDR3 DNA follows: TGTGCCAGCAGTTTAGCATACGGGGGGTCTTGGTCACCCCTCCACTTT. Translated, it gives CASSLAYGGSWSPLHF.